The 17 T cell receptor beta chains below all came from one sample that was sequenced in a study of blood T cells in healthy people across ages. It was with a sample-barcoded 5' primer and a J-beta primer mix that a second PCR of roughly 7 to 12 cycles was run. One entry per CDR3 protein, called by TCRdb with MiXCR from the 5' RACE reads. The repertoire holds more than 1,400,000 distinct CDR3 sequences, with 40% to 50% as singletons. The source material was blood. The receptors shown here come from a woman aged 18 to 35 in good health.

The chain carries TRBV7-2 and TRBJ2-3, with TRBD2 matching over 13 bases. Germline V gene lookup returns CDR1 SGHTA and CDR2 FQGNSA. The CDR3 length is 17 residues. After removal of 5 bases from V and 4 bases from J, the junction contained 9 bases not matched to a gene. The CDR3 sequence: CASSRGLAGSGADTQYF. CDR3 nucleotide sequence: TGTGCCAGCAGCCGGGGACTAGCGGGGTCCGGGGCAGATACGCAGTATTTT. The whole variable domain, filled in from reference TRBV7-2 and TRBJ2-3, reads GAGVSQSPSNKVTEKGKDVELRCDPISGHTALYWYRQSLGQGLEFLIYFQGNSAPDKSGLPSDRFSAERTGGSVSTLTIQRTQQEDSAVYLCASSRGLAGSGADTQYFGPGTRLTVL.

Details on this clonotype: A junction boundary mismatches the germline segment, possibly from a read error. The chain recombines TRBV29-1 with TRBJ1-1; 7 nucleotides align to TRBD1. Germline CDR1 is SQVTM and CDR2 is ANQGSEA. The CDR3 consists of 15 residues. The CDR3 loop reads CSVKDPGRGRGVAFF. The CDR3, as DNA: TGCAGCGTTAAAGATCCCGGAAGGGGGCGAGGGGTAGCTTTCTTT.

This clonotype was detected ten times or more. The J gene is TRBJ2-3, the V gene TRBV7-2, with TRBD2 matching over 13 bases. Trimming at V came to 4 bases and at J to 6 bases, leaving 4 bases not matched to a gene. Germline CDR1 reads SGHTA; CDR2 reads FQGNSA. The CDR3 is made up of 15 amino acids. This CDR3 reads CASSSTSGRGDTQYF. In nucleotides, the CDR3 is TGTGCCAGCAGCTCTACTAGCGGGAGGGGCGATACGCAGTATTTT.

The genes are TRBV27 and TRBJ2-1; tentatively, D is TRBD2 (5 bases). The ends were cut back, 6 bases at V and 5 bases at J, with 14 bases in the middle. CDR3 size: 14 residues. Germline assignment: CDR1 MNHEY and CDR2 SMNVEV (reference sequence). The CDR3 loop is CASRQLDRDNEQFF. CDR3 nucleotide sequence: TGTGCCAGCAGGCAACTAGATCGAGACAATGAGCAGTTCTTC.

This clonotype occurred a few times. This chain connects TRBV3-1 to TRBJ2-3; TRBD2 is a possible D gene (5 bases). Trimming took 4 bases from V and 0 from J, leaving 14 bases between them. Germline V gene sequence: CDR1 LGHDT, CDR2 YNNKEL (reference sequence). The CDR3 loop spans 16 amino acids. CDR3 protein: CASSLTAADSTDTQYF. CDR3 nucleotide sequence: TGTGCCAGCAGCCTCACAGCGGCGGATAGCACAGATACGCAGTATTTT.

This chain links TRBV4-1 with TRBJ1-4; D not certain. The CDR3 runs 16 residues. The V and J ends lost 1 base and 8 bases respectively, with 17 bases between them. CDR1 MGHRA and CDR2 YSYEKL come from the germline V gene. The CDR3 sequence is CASSQGTTEGNEKLFF. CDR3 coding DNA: TGCGCCAGCAGCCAAGGCACTACAGAGGGTAACGAAAAACTGTTTTTT.

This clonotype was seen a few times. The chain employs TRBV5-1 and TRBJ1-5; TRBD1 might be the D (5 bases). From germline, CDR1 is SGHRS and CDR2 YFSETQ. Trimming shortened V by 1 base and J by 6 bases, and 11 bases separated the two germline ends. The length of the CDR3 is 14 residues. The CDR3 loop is CASSLSIGTQPQHF. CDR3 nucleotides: TGCGCCAGCAGCTTGTCTATAGGGACTCAGCCCCAGCATTTT.

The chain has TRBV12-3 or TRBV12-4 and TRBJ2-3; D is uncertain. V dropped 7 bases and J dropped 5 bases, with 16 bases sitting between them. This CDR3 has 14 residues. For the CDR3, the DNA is TGTGCCAGCACTAAAGAAGGACGGATAGATACGCAGTATTTT. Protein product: CASTKEGRIDTQYF.

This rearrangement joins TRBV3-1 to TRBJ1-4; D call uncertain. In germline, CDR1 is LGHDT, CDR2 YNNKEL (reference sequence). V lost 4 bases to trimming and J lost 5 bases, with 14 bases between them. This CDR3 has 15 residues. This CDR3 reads CASSLTDGRNEKLFF. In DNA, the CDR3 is TGTGCCAGCAGCCTTACCGACGGACGAAATGAAAAACTGTTTTTT. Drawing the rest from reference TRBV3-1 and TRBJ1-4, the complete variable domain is DTAVSQTPKYLVTQMGNDKSIKCEQNLGHDTMYWYKQDSKKFLKIMFSYNNKELIINETVPNRFSPKSPDKAHLNLHINSLELGDSAVYFCASSLTDGRNEKLFFGSGTQLSVL.

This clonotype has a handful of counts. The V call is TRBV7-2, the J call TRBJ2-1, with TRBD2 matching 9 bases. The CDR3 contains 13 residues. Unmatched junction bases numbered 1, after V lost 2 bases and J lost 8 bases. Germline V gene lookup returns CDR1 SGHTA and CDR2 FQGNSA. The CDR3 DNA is TGTGCCAGCAGCTTATCTAGCGGGGATGAGCAGTTCTTC. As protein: CASSLSSGDEQFF. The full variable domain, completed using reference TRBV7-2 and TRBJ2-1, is GAGVSQSPSNKVTEKGKDVELRCDPISGHTALYWYRQSLGQGLEFLIYFQGNSAPDKSGLPSDRFSAERTGGSVSTLTIQRTQQEDSAVYLCASSLSSGDEQFFGPGTRLTVL.

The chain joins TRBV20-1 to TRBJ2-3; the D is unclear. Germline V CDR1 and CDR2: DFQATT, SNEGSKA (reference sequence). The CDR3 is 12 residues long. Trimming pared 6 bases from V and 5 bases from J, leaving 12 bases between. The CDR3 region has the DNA TGCAGTGCCCCCCATAACCAAGATACGCAGTATTTT. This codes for CSAPHNQDTQYF.

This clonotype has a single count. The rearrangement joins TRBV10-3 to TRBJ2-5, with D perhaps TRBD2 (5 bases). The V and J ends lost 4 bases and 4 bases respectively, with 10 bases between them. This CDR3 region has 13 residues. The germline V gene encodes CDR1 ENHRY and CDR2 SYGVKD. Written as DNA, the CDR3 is TGTGCCATCAGTGCACTAGAGGGAGAGACCCAGTACTTC. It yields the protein CAISALEGETQYF.

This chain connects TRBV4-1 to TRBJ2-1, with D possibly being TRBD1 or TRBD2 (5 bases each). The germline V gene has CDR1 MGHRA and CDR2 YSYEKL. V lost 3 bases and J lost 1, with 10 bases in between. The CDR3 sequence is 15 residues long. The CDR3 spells CASSQGETSYNEQFF. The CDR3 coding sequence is TGCGCCAGCAGCCAGGGGGAGACTTCCTACAATGAGCAGTTCTTC.

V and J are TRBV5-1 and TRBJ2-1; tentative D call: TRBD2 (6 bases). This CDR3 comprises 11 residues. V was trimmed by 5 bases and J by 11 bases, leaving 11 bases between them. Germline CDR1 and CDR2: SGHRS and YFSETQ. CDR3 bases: TGCGCCAGCAGTCGGGAGCGAAAGCAGTTCTTC. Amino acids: CASSRERKQFF. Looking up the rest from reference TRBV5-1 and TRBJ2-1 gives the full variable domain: KAGVTQTPRYLIKTRGQQVTLSCSPISGHRSVSWYQQTPGQGLQFLFEYFSETQRNKGNFPGRFSGRQFSNSRSEMNVSTLELGDSALYLCASSRERKQFFGPGTRLTVL.

The CDR3 is CASSLYGVNQPQHF. The CDR3 DNA reads TGTGCCAGCAGCTTATACGGAGTCAATCAGCCCCAGCATTTT. The V call is TRBV11-2, the J call TRBJ1-5, with D unclear. V was shortened by 2 bases and J by 3 bases, with 8 bases between the two germline ends. CDR1 and CDR2 from the germline V gene are SGHAT and FQNNGV. This CDR3 has 14 residues.

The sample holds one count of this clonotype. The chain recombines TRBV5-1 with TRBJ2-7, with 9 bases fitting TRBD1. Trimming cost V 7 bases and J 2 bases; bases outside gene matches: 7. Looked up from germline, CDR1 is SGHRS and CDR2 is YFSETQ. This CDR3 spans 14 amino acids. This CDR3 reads CASHPGQGPYEQYF. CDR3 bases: TGCGCCAGCCATCCGGGACAGGGACCCTACGAGCAGTACTTC.

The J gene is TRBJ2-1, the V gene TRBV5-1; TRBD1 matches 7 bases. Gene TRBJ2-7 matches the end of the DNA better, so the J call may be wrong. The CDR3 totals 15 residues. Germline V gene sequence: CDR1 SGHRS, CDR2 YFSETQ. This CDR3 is CASSPSGQLYNEQYF. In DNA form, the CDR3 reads TGCGCCAGCAGCCCATCGGGACAGCTCTACAATGAGCAGTACTTC.